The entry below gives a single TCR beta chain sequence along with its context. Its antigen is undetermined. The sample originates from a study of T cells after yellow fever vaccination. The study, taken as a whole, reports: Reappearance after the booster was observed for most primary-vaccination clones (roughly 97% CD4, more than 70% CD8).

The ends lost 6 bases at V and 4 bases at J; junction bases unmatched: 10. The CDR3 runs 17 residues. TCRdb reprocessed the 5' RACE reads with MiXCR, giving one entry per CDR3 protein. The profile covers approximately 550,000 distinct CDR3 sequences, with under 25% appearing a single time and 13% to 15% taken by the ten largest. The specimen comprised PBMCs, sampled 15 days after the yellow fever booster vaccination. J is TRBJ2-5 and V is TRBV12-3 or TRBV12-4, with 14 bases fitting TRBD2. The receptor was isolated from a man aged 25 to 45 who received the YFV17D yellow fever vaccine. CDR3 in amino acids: CASSAPVGLAGVETQYF. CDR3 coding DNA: TGTGCCAGCAGCGCCCCCGTGGGACTAGCGGGGGTAGAGACCCAGTACTTC.